The rows below give T cell receptor beta chains drawn from one sample of a study of OX40 agonist ivuxolimab in advanced cancers. Sequenced by immunoSEQ multiplex PCR; TCRdb stores in-frame clones only, minus some. Of 70,000 or so clones in the sample, about nine tenths were seen once. The sample consisted of CD4+ or CD8+ T cells sorted from blood, taken in a trial of the OX40 agonist ivuxolimab. The receptors come from an adult with an advanced solid tumor such as melanoma, head and neck, liver or kidney cancer. Both conserved end residues are part of each CDR3. The D gene is left open where the match is weak. Only part of the rows carry a size: once, few, many, or a class if the clone is expanded.

clone_size | d_call | j_call | v_call | cdr3_aa | cdr3_nt
NA | TRBD1 | TRBJ1-2 | TRBV9 | CASSVAYRQGTGYGYTF | TGTGCCAGCAGCGTAGCTTATCGACAGGGGACGGGCTATGGCTACACCTTC
NA | TRBD1 | TRBJ2-3 | TRBV15 | CATKRDRSTDTQYF | TGTGCCACCAAACGGGACAGAAGCACAGATACGCAGTATTTT
NA | TRBD1 | TRBJ2-7 | TRBV28 | CASSRRQGSEQYF | TGTGCCAGCAGCCGTCGACAGGGGAGCGAGCAGTACTTC
NA | TRBD1 | TRBJ1-6 | TRBV7-9 | CASSLLRDRVGNSPLHF | TGTGCCAGCAGCTTGCTCCGGGACAGGGTGGGAAATTCACCCCTCCACTTT
NA | TRBD1 | TRBJ2-1 | TRBV18 | CASSLTGGNSYNEQFF | TGTGCCAGCTCCCTGACAGGGGGCAACTCCTACAATGAGCAGTTCTTC
NA | NA | TRBJ2-5 | TRBV7-6 | CASSLGGFEETQYF | TGTGCCAGCAGCCTAGGAGGGTTTGAAGAGACCCAGTACTTC
NA | TRBD1 | TRBJ1-4 | TRBV19 | CASIPRGNDEKLFF | TGTGCCAGTATCCCCAGGGGGAATGATGAAAAACTGTTTTTT
NA | NA | TRBJ1-2 | TRBV5-1 | CASSLFPPELGLGGGYTF | TGCGCCAGCAGCTTGTTTCCTCCCGAATTGGGTCTCGGAGGTGGCTACACCTTC
NA | NA | TRBJ2-3 | TRBV5-1 | CASSLVAGTSTDTQYF | TGCGCCAGCAGCTTGGTAGCAGGAACTAGCACAGATACGCAGTATTTT
NA | NA | TRBJ1-5 | TRBV5-1 | CASSLGFGGNQPQHF | TGCGCCAGCAGCTTGGGGTTCGGTGGCAATCAGCCCCAGCATTTT
once | NA | TRBJ2-7 | TRBV28 | CASSRLTGGSTPYEQYF | TGTGCCAGCAGTCGTCTCACGGGGGGCAGTACCCCCTACGAGCAGTACTTC
NA | NA | TRBJ1-5 | TRBV28 | CASSAPGTSGPQHF | TGTGCCAGCAGTGCGCCGGGGACCAGTGGGCCCCAGCATTTT
NA | TRBD2 | TRBJ2-3 | TRBV2 | CASSGTSAGTDTQYF | TGTGCCAGCAGTGGGACTAGCGCGGGTACAGATACGCAGTATTTT
NA | NA | TRBJ2-2 | TRBV9 | CASSPSAGASPGELFF | TGTGCCAGCAGCCCCTCCGCGGGGGCTTCACCGGGGGAGCTGTTTTTT
NA | NA | TRBJ2-1 | TRBV11-3 | CASSPAGALYNEQFF | TGTGCCAGCAGCCCCGCGGGGGCCCTCTACAATGAGCAGTTCTTC
NA | TRBD1 | TRBJ1-1 | TRBV27 | CASSRDRVIAFF | TGTGCCAGCAGTAGGGACAGGGTAATAGCTTTCTTT
NA | NA | TRBJ1-2 | TRBV28 | CASSPDSGYTF | TGTGCCAGCAGCCCCGACAGTGGCTACACCTTC
NA | NA | TRBJ1-1 | TRBV29-1 | CSVRGDMNTEAFF | TGCAGCGTCCGGGGGGACATGAACACTGAAGCTTTCTTT
NA | TRBD2 | TRBJ2-5 | TRBV5-1 | CATKTSGGNQETQYF | TGCGCCACGAAGACTAGCGGGGGGAACCAAGAGACCCAGTACTTC
few | NA | TRBJ1-1 | TRBV30 | CAWSVKGYTEAFF | TGTGCCTGGAGCGTTAAGGGTTACACTGAAGCTTTCTTT
NA | NA | TRBJ1-1 | TRBV20-1 | CSARATEAFF | TGCAGTGCTAGAGCTACTGAAGCTTTCTTT
few | TRBD1 | TRBJ1-2 | TRBV7-9 | CASRLTGDYGYTF | TGTGCCAGCAGGCTCACAGGGGACTATGGCTACACCTTC
NA | NA | TRBJ1-2 | TRBV15 | CATSRGASMNGYTF | TGTGCCACCAGCAGAGGGGCCAGCATGAATGGCTACACCTTC
NA | TRBD1 | TRBJ1-2 | TRBV7-9 | CASSLEAGGYGYTF | TGTGCCAGCAGCTTAGAGGCAGGGGGCTATGGCTACACCTTC
many | NA | TRBJ1-4 | TRBV28 | CASSLDVNEKLFF | TGTGCCAGCAGTTTAGATGTCAATGAAAAACTGTTTTTT
NA | NA | TRBJ1-4 | TRBV7-9 | CASSSGSTNEKLFF | TGTGCCAGCAGCTCAGGGTCAACTAATGAAAAACTGTTTTTT
NA | TRBD1 | TRBJ2-7 | TRBV19 | CASSTPGQGRNEQYF | TGTGCCAGTAGCACCCCGGGACAGGGGAGGAACGAGCAGTACTTC
NA | NA | TRBJ1-6 | TRBV18 | CASFGQNNSPLHF | TGTGCCAGCTTTGGACAGAATAATTCACCCCTCCACTTT
NA | NA | TRBJ2-6 | TRBV19 | CASKGDPSGANVLTF | TGTGCCAGTAAAGGAGACCCCTCTGGGGCCAACGTCCTGACTTTC
NA | TRBD2 | TRBJ2-3 | TRBV7-2 | CASRGTSGSLDTQYF | TGTGCCAGCAGGGGGACTAGCGGGAGCTTAGATACGCAGTATTTT
once | NA | TRBJ1-2 | TRBV19 | CASHAPLLYGYTF | TGTGCCAGCCATGCGCCCCTCCTCTATGGCTACACCTTC
NA | NA | TRBJ2-1 | TRBV27 | CASRPPDREGNEQFF | TGTGCCAGCAGGCCACCGGACAGAGAGGGCAATGAGCAGTTCTTC
NA | TRBD1 | TRBJ2-7 | TRBV30 | CAWSGSPGTGELYEQYF | TGTGCCTGGAGCGGGTCACCCGGGACAGGGGAACTATACGAGCAGTACTTC
NA | TRBD2 | TRBJ2-4 | TRBV27 | CASSRTSGSGEVAKNIQYF | TGTGCCAGCAGTCGGACTAGCGGGAGTGGGGAAGTAGCCAAAAACATTCAGTACTTC
NA | NA | TRBJ1-2 | TRBV6-6 | CASRISNRAIGADTF | TGTGCCAGCAGAATCAGTAACAGGGCAATAGGGGCAGACACCTTC
NA | NA | TRBJ2-3 | TRBV7-2 | CASSPGTYDGTDTQYF | TGTGCCAGCAGCCCTGGGACGTATGATGGCACAGATACGCAGTATTTT
NA | NA | TRBJ1-1 | TRBV28 | CASSLGGSRTEAFF | TGTGCCAGCAGCCTCGGGGGGTCAAGGACTGAAGCTTTCTTT
once | NA | TRBJ1-4 | TRBV6-1 | CASSEARNPTNEKLFF | TGTGCCAGCAGTGAAGCGAGGAATCCGACTAATGAAAAACTGTTTTTT
once | TRBD2 | TRBJ2-3 | TRBV5-1 | CASSLASGLAEDTDTQYF | TGCGCCAGCAGCTTGGCTAGCGGACTAGCGGAGGACACAGATACGCAGTATTTT
NA | TRBD2 | TRBJ2-3 | TRBV7-9 | CASSLVAGVDTQYF | TGTGCCAGCAGCTTAGTAGCGGGAGTAGATACGCAGTATTTT
few | NA | TRBJ1-4 | TRBV19 | CASSGGVGNEKLFF | TGTGCCAGTAGTGGGGGTGTTGGTAATGAAAAACTGTTTTTT
NA | TRBD1 | TRBJ1-1 | TRBV6-5 | CASSLGQGTEAFF | TGTGCCAGCAGCCTCGGACAGGGGACTGAAGCTTTCTTT
NA | NA | TRBJ2-3 | TRBV4-2 | CASSQTGPGGTDTQYF | TGTGCCAGCAGCCAAACCGGACCCGGTGGCACAGATACGCAGTATTTT
NA | NA | TRBJ2-2 | TRBV5-1 | CASYQGGYTGELFF | TGCGCCAGCTACCAGGGTGGGTACACCGGGGAGCTGTTTTTT
NA | TRBD2 | TRBJ2-3 | TRBV18 | CASSPPGSGSLRDTQYF | TGTGCCAGCTCACCACCGGGGAGCGGGAGCCTTCGTGATACGCAGTATTTT
once | NA | TRBJ1-2 | TRBV6-1 | CASSESSWGNYGYTF | TGTGCCAGCAGTGAGTCCTCTTGGGGAAACTATGGCTACACCTTC
NA | TRBD1 | TRBJ2-5 | TRBV27 | CASSPGQTYQETQYF | TGTGCCAGCAGTCCGGGACAGACTTACCAAGAGACCCAGTACTTC
NA | NA | TRBJ2-5 | TRBV5-6 | CASSLYRSQETQYF | TGTGCCAGCAGCTTGTACAGATCCCAAGAGACCCAGTACTTC
NA | TRBD1 | TRBJ2-3 | TRBV18 | CASSPRQGASDTQYF | TGTGCCAGCTCACCGCGGCAGGGGGCCTCAGATACGCAGTATTTT
NA | TRBD1 | TRBJ1-1 | TRBV6-5 | CASRVLQGARTEAFF | TGTGCCAGCAGAGTTTTACAGGGGGCAAGGACTGAAGCTTTCTTT
NA | NA | TRBJ1-2 | TRBV5-6 | CASSGEPGNYGYTF | TGTGCCAGCAGCGGGGAGCCAGGGAACTATGGCTACACCTTC
NA | NA | TRBJ1-1 | TRBV5-1 | CASRPQGLNTEAFF | TGCGCCAGCAGACCGCAGGGTTTGAACACTGAAGCTTTCTTT
NA | NA | TRBJ2-5 | TRBV19 | CASSTPTGAQETQYF | TGTGCCAGTAGTACCCCCACGGGGGCCCAAGAGACCCAGTACTTC
NA | NA | TRBJ1-2 | TRBV19 | CASNSGGTDWLGYTF | TGTGCCAGTAATTCCGGGGGGACTGACTGGCTTGGCTACACCTTC
once | NA | TRBJ2-2 | TRBV19 | CASSIQDSETGELFF | TGTGCCAGTAGTATCCAGGACAGCGAAACCGGGGAGCTGTTTTTT
once | TRBD1 | TRBJ2-7 | TRBV6-1 | CASSTGDNNYEQYF | TGTGCCAGCAGTACAGGGGACAATAACTACGAGCAGTACTTC
NA | TRBD2 | TRBJ2-1 | TRBV9 | CASSGEGAGVDSYNEQFF | TGTGCCAGCAGCGGCGAGGGTGCGGGAGTGGACTCCTACAATGAGCAGTTCTTC
NA | NA | TRBJ1-1 | TRBV6-6 | CASSYQGPTEAFF | TGTGCCAGCAGTTACCAGGGCCCAACTGAAGCTTTCTTT
NA | NA | TRBJ2-1 | TRBV7-3 | CASSALGREYNEQFF | TGTGCCAGCAGTGCTCTGGGACGCGAGTACAATGAGCAGTTCTTC